The source of this T cell receptor (beta chain) is a study of T cells in Graves' hyperthyroidism and ophthalmopathy (dated 2019 in TCRdb). Describing the broader study: Peripheral blood samples were taken at the time of initial diagnosis, prior to any treatment. The roughly 99 discovery patients were divided at random into training and test sets in a 7:3 ratio. Thyroid tissue and blood T-cell repertoires from more than five Graves' hyperthyroidism patients were also compared in the study. Following sampling, methimazole starting at 30 mg daily was given to hyperthyroidism patients, and high-dose intravenous methylprednisolone was given to ophthalmopathy patients. An independent validation cohort of about 20 hyperthyroidism patients and about 16 patients who later progressed to ophthalmopathy tested prospective prediction of ophthalmopathy. To identify distinguishing TCR V-J signatures, a discovery cohort of some 99 patients was used, comprising 40 to 45 with Graves' ophthalmopathy and 57 with stable Graves' hyperthyroidism. TCR Vbeta CDR3 sequencing of roughly 140 peripheral blood samples (fewer than 45 ophthalmopathy, 75 hyperthyroidism and roughly 17 progressor patients) is reported in the paper. The study at large found these results: In validation, the model predicted progression to ophthalmopathy with 65% to 71% sensitivity and about 73% specificity, a median of approximately 6.5 months before onset. A 13 V-J signature model separated ophthalmopathy from stable hyperthyroidism, with around 91% sensitivity and approximately 81% specificity in cross-validation and 80%/75% in testing. Most expanded thyroid clonotypes (frequency above 0.001) were also found in blood, which suggests that blood repertoires may mirror thyroid immune responses. No statistical method was used to fix the sample size in advance, and group allocation was not hidden from the investigators.

TCR beta CDR3 regions were amplified from RNA transcripts. The first round of RT-PCR for the TCR CDR3 was performed with the HTBI primer set and the Qiagen OneStep RT-PCR kit. Libraries were constructed in a second round of multiplex PCR, after which size selection and purification were performed. Sequencing of the libraries was done on an Illumina HiSeq2000 using paired-end 100 bp reads. The original methods were these. SOAPnuke was used to process the raw data, removing reads that contained adapters or uncalled bases, had a mean Phred below 15, or lacked an exact match to the constant primer or identifier. COPE v1.2.5 was used to merge the high-quality paired reads, and each unique nucleotide sequence was defined as a clonotype. MiTCR v1.1 was used to align the clonotypes against IMGT TRBV, TRBD and TRBJ reference segments. Analysis was restricted to V-J combinations with a frequency above 0.0001, which covered just over 98% of repertoires. The TCS score was defined as the ratio of F50 (clonal expansion) to E x V (chaos), calculated using BLOSUM62-based TCRdist between CDR3 peptides within each V-J. Welch's t-statistics and random forest reduced around 550 V-J features to some 14, which were used in a naive Bayes classifier (R e1071). TCRdb trimmed the raw reads at Q25, called clones with MiXCR and kept productive beta chains. Each entry merges the rows of one CDR3 protein and shows their most common DNA and genes. V and J calls and clone size were set by TCRdb, not the authors. A total of 350,000 or so distinct CDR3 sequences appear in this sample, around 18% of them only once. The ten largest clones add up to about 14% of the sample.

Ophthalmopathy patients had moderately to severely active disease, Clinical Activity Score of at least 3, NOSPECS grade of at least 4, and duration under 3 months. The study excluded patients with uncontrolled infections, other autoimmune diseases, pregnancy or lactation. Clinical symptoms, serum thyroxine and TRAb, thyroid ultrasound, and orbital computed tomography formed the basis for the diagnoses. PBMCs were separated from roughly 10 ml of fresh peripheral blood using Ficoll-Paque density gradient centrifugation. Total RNA was extracted with Trizol reagent, and quality was checked on an Agilent 2100 Bioanalyzer. In its sample, this clonotype was seen a few times. There is no known antigen for this receptor. No much larger clonotype is one base removed from it; base qualities were not supplied. The sample was blood. The receptor comes from a woman aged 40-49 years with Graves' ophthalmopathy.

The CDR3 protein is CASSIGVGGGTNQPQHF. The DNA sequence reads TGTGCCAGTAGTATTGGGGTGGGAGGGGGGACTAATCAGCCCCAGCATTTT. The chain is made from TRBV19 and TRBJ1-5; TRBD1 is possibly the D segment (6 matching bases). The CDR3 sequence holds 17 residues, the cysteine and phenylalanine included. Solely the CDR3 DNA is kept, with 51 bases framed from the first base. V and J lose 3 bases and 4 bases, and a span of 19 bases separates them. The germline V gene (reference sequence) provides CDR1 LNHDA and CDR2 SQIVND.